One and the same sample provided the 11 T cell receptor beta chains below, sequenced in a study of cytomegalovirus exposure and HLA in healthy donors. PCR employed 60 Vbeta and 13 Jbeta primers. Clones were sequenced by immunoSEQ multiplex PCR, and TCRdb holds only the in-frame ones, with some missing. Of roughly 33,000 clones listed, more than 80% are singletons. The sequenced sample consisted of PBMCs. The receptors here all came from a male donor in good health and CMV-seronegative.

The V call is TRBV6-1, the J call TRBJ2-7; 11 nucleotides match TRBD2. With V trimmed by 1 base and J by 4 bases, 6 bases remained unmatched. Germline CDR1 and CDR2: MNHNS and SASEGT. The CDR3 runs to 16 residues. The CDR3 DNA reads TGTGCCAGCAGTGAAGAAGTAGCGGGAGGGGCATACGAGCAGTACTTC. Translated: CASSEEVAGGAYEQYF.

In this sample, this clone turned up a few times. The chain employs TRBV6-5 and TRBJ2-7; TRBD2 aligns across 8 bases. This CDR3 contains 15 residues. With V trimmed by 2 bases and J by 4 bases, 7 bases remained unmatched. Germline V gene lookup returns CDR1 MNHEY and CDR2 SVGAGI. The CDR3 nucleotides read TGTGCCAGCAGTTACAGTAGCGGGGATGGATACGAGCAGTACTTC. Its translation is CASSYSSGDGYEQYF.

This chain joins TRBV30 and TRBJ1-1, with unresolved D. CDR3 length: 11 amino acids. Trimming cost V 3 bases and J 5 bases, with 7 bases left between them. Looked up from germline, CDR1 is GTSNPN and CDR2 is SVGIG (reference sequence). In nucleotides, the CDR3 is TGTGCCTGGAGGCTGGCTACTGAAGCTTTCTTT. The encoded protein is CAWRLATEAFF.

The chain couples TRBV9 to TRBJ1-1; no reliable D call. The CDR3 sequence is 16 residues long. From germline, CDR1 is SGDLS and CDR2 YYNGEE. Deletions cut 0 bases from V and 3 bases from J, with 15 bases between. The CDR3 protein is CASSVAAQREDTEAFF. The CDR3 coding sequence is TGTGCCAGCAGCGTAGCCGCCCAGAGGGAGGACACTGAAGCTTTCTTT.

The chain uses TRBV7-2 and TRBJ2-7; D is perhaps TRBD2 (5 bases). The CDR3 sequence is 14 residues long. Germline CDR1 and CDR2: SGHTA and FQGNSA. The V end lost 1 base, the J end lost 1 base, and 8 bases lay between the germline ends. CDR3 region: CASSLGRKSYEQYF. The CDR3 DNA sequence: TGTGCCAGCAGCTTAGGGAGGAAATCCTACGAGCAGTACTTC.

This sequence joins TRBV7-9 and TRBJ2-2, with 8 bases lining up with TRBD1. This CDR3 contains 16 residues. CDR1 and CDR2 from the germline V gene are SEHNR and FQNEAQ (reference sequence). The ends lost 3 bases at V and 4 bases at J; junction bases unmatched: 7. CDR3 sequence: CASSFSGTGTTGELFF. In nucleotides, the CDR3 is TGTGCCAGCAGCTTCTCCGGGACAGGAACCACCGGGGAGCTGTTTTTT.

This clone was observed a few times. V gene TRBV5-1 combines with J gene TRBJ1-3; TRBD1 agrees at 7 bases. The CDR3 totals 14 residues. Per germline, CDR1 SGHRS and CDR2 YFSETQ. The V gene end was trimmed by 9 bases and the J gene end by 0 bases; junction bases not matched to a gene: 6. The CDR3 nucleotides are TGCGCCACCGGACAGGCGAGCTCTGGAAACACCATATATTTT. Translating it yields CATGQASSGNTIYF.

The CDR3 sequence is CASSPPPRETQYF. CDR3 coding DNA: TGTGCCAGCAGCCCGCCCCCGCGGGAGACCCAGTACTTC. The chain has TRBV6-5 and TRBJ2-5; D gene uncertain. CDR1 is MNHEY, CDR2 SVGAGI, per germline. The CDR3 sequence is 13 residues long. The V end was cut by 6 bases, the J end by 5 bases, with 13 bases between.

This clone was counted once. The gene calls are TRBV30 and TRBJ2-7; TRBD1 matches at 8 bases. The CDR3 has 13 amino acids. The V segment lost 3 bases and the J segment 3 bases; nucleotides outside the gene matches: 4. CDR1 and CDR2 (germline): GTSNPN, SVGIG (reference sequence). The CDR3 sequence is CAWSPGQGYEQYF. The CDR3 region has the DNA TGTGCCTGGAGCCCCGGACAGGGCTACGAGCAGTACTTC.

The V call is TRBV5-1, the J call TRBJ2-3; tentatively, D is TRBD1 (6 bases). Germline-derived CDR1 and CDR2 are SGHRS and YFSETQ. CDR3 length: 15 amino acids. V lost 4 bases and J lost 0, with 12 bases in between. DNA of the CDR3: TGCGCCAGCAGCCCTTGGGGACAAAGCACAGATACGCAGTATTTT. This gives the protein CASSPWGQSTDTQYF.

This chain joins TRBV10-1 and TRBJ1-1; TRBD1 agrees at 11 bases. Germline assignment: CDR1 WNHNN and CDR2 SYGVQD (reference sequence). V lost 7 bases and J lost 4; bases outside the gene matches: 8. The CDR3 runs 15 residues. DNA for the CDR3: TGCGCCAGCACAGGACAGGGGGCATGGGGCACTGAAGCTTTCTTT. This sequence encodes CASTGQGAWGTEAFF.